This TCR beta chain was sequenced for a study of technical replicates of blood from a handful of donors. Assay: immunoSEQ multiplex PCR; the TCRdb copy retains only in-frame clones and omits some. The sample carries tens of thousands of clones, 85% to 95% recorded once. Material: T cells isolated from PBMCs. This TCR came from a human donor in good health.

The chain's CDR3 is CATSRVRGIGSFYEQYF. The CDR3 DNA reads as TGTGCCACCAGCAGAGTAAGGGGTATCGGGAGTTTCTACGAGCAGTACTTC. The genes are TRBV15 and TRBJ2-7, with D possibly being TRBD2 (6 bases). CDR1 is LNHNV, CDR2 YYDKDF, per germline (reference sequence). This CDR3 has 17 amino acids. V lost 1 base to trimming and J lost 3 bases, with 19 bases between them. Full variable domain (rest looked up from reference TRBV15 and TRBJ2-7): DAMVIQNPRYQVTQFGKPVTLSCSQTLNHNVMYWYQQKSSQAPKLLFHYYDKDFNNEADTPDNFQSRRPNTSFCFLDIRSPGLGDTAMYLCATSRVRGIGSFYEQYFGPGTRLTVT.